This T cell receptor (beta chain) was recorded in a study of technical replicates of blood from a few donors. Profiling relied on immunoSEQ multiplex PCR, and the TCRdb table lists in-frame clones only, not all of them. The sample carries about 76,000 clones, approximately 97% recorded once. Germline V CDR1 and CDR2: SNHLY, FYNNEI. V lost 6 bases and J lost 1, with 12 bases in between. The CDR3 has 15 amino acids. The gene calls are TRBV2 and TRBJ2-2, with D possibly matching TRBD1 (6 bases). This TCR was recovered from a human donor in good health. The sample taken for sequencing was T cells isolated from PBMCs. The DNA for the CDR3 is TGTGCCAGCAGCGCCGGGACACTGAACACCGGGGAGCTGTTTTTT. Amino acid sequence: CASSAGTLNTGELFF.